This T cell receptor beta chain was recorded in a study of T cell responses to AZD1222 COVID-19 vaccine. Turning to the study itself: Recipients boosted at about 4 weeks or about 12 weeks are pooled. The study, taken as a whole, reports: Only after the peak T cell response were repertoires sampled. A rise in Spike-specific TCR breadth and depth followed two AZD1222 doses. White British ancestry dominated among donors, who included more females, and clonal diversity was possibly underestimated.

Germline V CDR1 and CDR2: MDHEN, SYDVKM. The CDR3 spans 12 residues. Trimming took 6 bases from V and 6 from J; bases not matched to a gene: 3. On this clone itself: Antigen unknown.

Method: immunoSEQ multiplex PCR; TCRdb's copy keeps in-frame clones and lacks some. The data contain approximately 92,000 clones, about nine tenths of them singletons. The V and J genes are TRBV28 and TRBJ1-2, with 8 bases aligning to TRBD1. This TCR derives from an adult in good health. This material consisted of peripheral blood, taken on day 0 of AZD1222 vaccination. This CDR3 reads CASRDRVDGYTF. For the CDR3, the DNA is TGTGCCAGCAGGGACAGGGTGGATGGCTACACCTTC.